This TCR beta chain appears in the sequencing data of a study of long-term antiretroviral therapy in people with HIV. Study findings and constraints: Regardless of time point, clones expanded before ART dominated the repertoire. Narrower CDR3 length ranges marked HIV repertoires relative to controls.

The assay, immunoSEQ v3.0, was run at survey level. The table came from immunoSEQ multiplex PCR; TCRdb's copy has only in-frame clones and leaves some out. This table has tens of thousands of clones, 75% to 90% appearing once. A note on this clone: Antigen specificity is unknown.

The CDR3 covers 14 residues. CDR1 is GTSNPN, CDR2 SVGIG, per germline (reference sequence). With 0 bases clipped from V and 4 bases from J, the junction kept 6 bases outside the gene matches. Treatment for all HIV-infected participants took place in the United States. This specimen consisted of unsorted PBMCs, obtained 3.2 years before starting antiretroviral therapy. The sequence was collected from a middle-aged man with HIV. The chain carries TRBV30 and TRBJ2-7, with 7 bases matching TRBD2. The CDR3 sequence is CAWSVPGGGYEQYF. The CDR3 nucleotides are TGTGCCTGGAGTGTACCGGGCGGGGGTTACGAGCAGTACTTC.